This TCR beta chain was recorded in a study of blood T cell repertoires in COVID-19. Study context: Samples came from the United States, Italy and Spain, spanning acute and convalescent COVID-19.

This clone has a single count. Study processing details: The assay estimated nucleated cells by amplifying reference gene primers. The table came from immunoSEQ multiplex PCR; TCRdb's copy has only in-frame clones and leaves some out. The V and J calls and clone size were taken over from that table, and D and trimming were inferred from the DNA. The profile shows about 250,000 clones, roughly 90% of them singletons. Germline V lookup: CDR1 SEHNR, CDR2 FQNEAQ (reference sequence). With 5 bases removed from V and 0 bases from J, the gap between germline ends came to 11 bases. This CDR3 has 14 amino acids.

The sequencing input was peripheral blood. The sequence derives from a woman in her forties who had recovered from COVID-19. V gene TRBV7-9 combines with J gene TRBJ2-7; maybe TRBD1 (5 bases). Here the CDR3 reads CASSRGIPSYEQYF. CDR3 nucleotides: TGTGCCAGCAGCAGGGGTATCCCCTCCTACGAGCAGTACTTC.